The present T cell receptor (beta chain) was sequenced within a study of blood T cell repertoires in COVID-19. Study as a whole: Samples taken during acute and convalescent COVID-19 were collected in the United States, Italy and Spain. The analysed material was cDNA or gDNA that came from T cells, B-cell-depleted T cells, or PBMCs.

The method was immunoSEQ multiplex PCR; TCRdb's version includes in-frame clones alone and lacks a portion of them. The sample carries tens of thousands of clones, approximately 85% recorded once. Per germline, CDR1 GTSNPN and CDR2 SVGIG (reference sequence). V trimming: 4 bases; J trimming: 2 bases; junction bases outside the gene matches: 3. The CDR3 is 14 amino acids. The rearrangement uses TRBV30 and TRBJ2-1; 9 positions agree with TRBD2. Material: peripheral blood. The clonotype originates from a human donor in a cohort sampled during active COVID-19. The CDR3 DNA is TGTGCCTGGACCGGGACTAGCCCCTACAATGAGCAGTTCTTC. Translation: CAWTGTSPYNEQFF.